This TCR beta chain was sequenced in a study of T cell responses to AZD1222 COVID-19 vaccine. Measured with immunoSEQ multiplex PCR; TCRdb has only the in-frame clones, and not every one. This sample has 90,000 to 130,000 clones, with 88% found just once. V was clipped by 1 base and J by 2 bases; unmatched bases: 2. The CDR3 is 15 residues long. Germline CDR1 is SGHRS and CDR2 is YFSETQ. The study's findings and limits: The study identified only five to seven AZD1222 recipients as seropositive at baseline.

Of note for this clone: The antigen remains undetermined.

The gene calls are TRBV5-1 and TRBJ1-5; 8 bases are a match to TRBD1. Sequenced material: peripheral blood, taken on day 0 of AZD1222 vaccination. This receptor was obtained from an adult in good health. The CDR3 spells CASSLSGGGNQPQHF. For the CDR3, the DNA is TGCGCCAGCAGCTTGTCAGGGGGCGGCAATCAGCCCCAGCATTTT.